Listed below are T cell receptor beta chains from one sample, sequenced in a study of blood T cell repertoires in COVID-19. Clones were sequenced by immunoSEQ multiplex PCR, and TCRdb holds only the in-frame ones, with some missing. The table shows 250,000 to 350,000 clones, with 90% occurring only once. The source material was PBMCs or T cells enriched from blood (not recorded which). These receptors all come from a woman younger than 35 with acute COVID-19. CDR3s include the opening cysteine and the closing phenylalanine or tryptophan. The order of the fields is V gene, clone size, D gene, J gene, CDR3 DNA, CDR3 protein. D genes are given only for firm matches. Part of the rows lack a size; the others show once, few, many or a class for expanded clones.

>TRBV5-1|NA|TRBD2|TRBJ2-1
TGCGCCAGCAGCTTTAGGGGGACTAGCGGGGGAAGCTCCTACAATGAGCAGTTCTTC
CASSFRGTSGGSSYNEQFF
>TRBV3-1/TRBV3-2|NA|TRBD1|TRBJ2-7
TGTGCCAGCAGCCAAGATTTCCCGACAGGGGGCGGATCCGAGCAGTACTTC
CASSQDFPTGGGSEQYF
>TRBV11-1|NA|NA|TRBJ2-1
TGTGCCAGCAGGCCCGAAGGGGGGAGGGTCTACAATGAGCAGTTCTTC
CASRPEGGRVYNEQFF
>TRBV19|NA|NA|TRBJ2-2
TGTGCCAGTAGTGTGGCGGGGACCGGGGAGCTGTTTTTT
CASSVAGTGELFF
>TRBV5-1|NA|TRBD1|TRBJ1-1
TGCGCCAGCAGCTTGTACCGACAGGGCACTGAAGCTTTCTTT
CASSLYRQGTEAFF
>TRBV7-3|NA|TRBD2|TRBJ2-5
TGTGCCAGCAGCTTAGTAGCGGGAGTTTCTGAGACCCAGTACTTC
CASSLVAGVSETQYF
>TRBV18|NA|TRBD2|TRBJ2-1
TGTGCCAGCTCACCACCGACTAGCGGGAGGCCGGGGGAGCAGTTCTTC
CASSPPTSGRPGEQFF
>TRBV5-5|NA|TRBD1|TRBJ1-1
TGTGCCAGCAGCTTGGGGACAGGGGGCATATTGGTGAACACTGAAGCTTTCTTT
CASSLGTGGILVNTEAFF
>TRBV11-2|NA|TRBD1|TRBJ2-2
TGTGCCAGCAGCAAAGGACAGGGGGCGTCCACCGGGGAGCTGTTTTTT
CASSKGQGASTGELFF
>TRBV21-1|NA|NA|TRBJ2-5
TGTGCCAGCAGCAAAGACTGCGGGAGGCCCTACCACCCGGAGACCCAGTACTTC
CASSKDCGRPYHPETQYF
>TRBV5-1|once|TRBD1|TRBJ2-5
TGCGCCAGCAGCTTGGGGGACAGGGGAGGAGAGACCCAGTACTTC
CASSLGDRGGETQYF
>TRBV5-4|NA|TRBD1|TRBJ1-5
TGTGCCAGCAGCCCAAACCCCGGGACAGGGGGCAATCAGCCCCAGCATTTT
CASSPNPGTGGNQPQHF
>TRBV5-6|NA|NA|TRBJ2-7
TGTGCCAGCAGCTCGACTAGCTACGAGCAGTACTTC
CASSSTSYEQYF
>TRBV7-2|NA|NA|TRBJ1-1
TGTGCCAGCAGCTTACTTCAGGGATTGACTGAAGCTTTCTTT
CASSLLQGLTEAFF
>TRBV11-2|NA|NA|TRBJ1-3
TGTGCCAGCAGCCCCCGGACTGCACCCATCTCTGGAAACACCATATATTTT
CASSPRTAPISGNTIYF
>TRBV18|NA|TRBD2|TRBJ2-7
TGTGCCAGCTCAGATGCCGGGACTAGCGGTTACGAGCAGTACTTC
CASSDAGTSGYEQYF
>TRBV10-3|NA|NA|TRBJ1-1
TGTGCCATCAGTGAGAGTTACTTGAACACTGAAGCTTTCTTT
CAISESYLNTEAFF
>TRBV6-4|NA|TRBD2|TRBJ2-3
TGTGCCAGCAGCCCGGGACTAGCGGGGTCAGATACGCAGTATTTT
CASSPGLAGSDTQYF
>TRBV6-5|once|TRBD2|TRBJ2-1
TGTGCCAGCAGCTTCACTAGCGGCGATGAGCAGTTCTTC
CASSFTSGDEQFF
>TRBV19|NA|TRBD1|TRBJ1-3
TGTGCCAGTAGCCGACGGACAGGGGTGGGACAGATTGGAAACACCATATATTTT
CASSRRTGVGQIGNTIYF
>TRBV18|NA|NA|TRBJ1-5
TGTGCCAGCTCACCAGCAGGCGATCAGCCCCAGCATTTT
CASSPAGDQPQHF
>TRBV7-9|NA|NA|TRBJ2-1
TGTGCCAGCAGCTTAAGGGGTAGCTCCTACAATGAGCAGTTCTTC
CASSLRGSSYNEQFF
>TRBV27|NA|NA|TRBJ1-4
TGTGCCAGCAGTTTGGTCGGGAGAGGTGAAAAACTGTTTTTT
CASSLVGRGEKLFF
>TRBV2|NA|NA|TRBJ1-2
TGTGCCAGCACCCGAATGAGGGCCTCAGGCTATGGCTACACCTTC
CASTRMRASGYGYTF
>TRBV28|NA|NA|TRBJ2-7
TGTGCCAGCAGTCTCAGGGGCATGAGGTCCTACGAGCAGTACTTC
CASSLRGMRSYEQYF
>TRBV4-3|once|TRBD1|TRBJ1-5
TGCGCCAGCAGCCCTGGGACAGGGGTTTATCAGCCCCAGCATTTT
CASSPGTGVYQPQHF
>TRBV27|NA|NA|TRBJ1-4
TGTGCCAGCAGTCGGGGATTGGGGGAAAAACTGTTTTTT
CASSRGLGEKLFF
>TRBV18|NA|NA|TRBJ1-5
TGTGCCAGCTCGCCGGGAAATCAGCCCCAGCATTTT
CASSPGNQPQHF
>TRBV11-2|few|NA|TRBJ2-5
TGTGCCAGCAGCAAAGACAGGGAGACCCAGTACTTC
CASSKDRETQYF
>TRBV27|NA|NA|TRBJ2-3
TGTGCCAGCAGTTCCGGCGGCAGCACAGATACGCAGTATTTT
CASSSGGSTDTQYF
>TRBV15|NA|NA|TRBJ1-3
TGTGCCACCAGCTTAGGGAAGGGAGGGGAGGCTGGAAACACCATATATTTT
CATSLGKGGEAGNTIYF
>TRBV3-1/TRBV3-2|once|TRBD2|TRBJ2-3
TGTGCCAGCAGCCAAGATCTGGAAGAGGCGGGAGTCCACACAGATACGCAGTATTTT
CASSQDLEEAGVHTDTQYF
>TRBV12-5|NA|NA|TRBJ1-1
TGTGCTAGTGGAATAAGGAGGACTGAAGCTTTCTTT
CASGIRRTEAFF
>TRBV4-2|NA|NA|TRBJ1-2
TGTGCCAGCAGCCAAGATGACAGGCCTAACTATGGCTACACCTTC
CASSQDDRPNYGYTF
>TRBV10-3|NA|NA|TRBJ1-5
TGTGCCATCAGTGAGTCGGGAGGTAATCAGCCCCAGCATTTT
CAISESGGNQPQHF
>TRBV6-6|NA|TRBD2|TRBJ2-3
TGTGCCAGCAGCCTCGGGACTAGCGGGAGTGTGGATACGCAGTATTTT
CASSLGTSGSVDTQYF
>TRBV6-6|NA|TRBD2|TRBJ2-1
TGTGCCAGCAGGGGACTAGCGGGAGTGTCCTACAATGAGCAGTTCTTC
CASRGLAGVSYNEQFF
>TRBV29-1|NA|TRBD1|TRBJ1-2
TGCAGCGTCGGACAGGGGGGGATTTGGACCTATGGCTACACCTTC
CSVGQGGIWTYGYTF
>TRBV28|NA|TRBD1|TRBJ1-5
TGTGCCAGCAGTTTACGGGGGGACAGGGAGTACAATCAGCCCCAGCATTTT
CASSLRGDREYNQPQHF
>TRBV7-2|NA|NA|TRBJ2-5
TGTGCCAGCAGCCTACTCGGGACCCAGTACTTC
CASSLLGTQYF
>TRBV5-1|few|TRBD1|TRBJ1-2
TGCGCCAGCAGCTCTCAACAGGGGGCGCGGGGCTATGGCTACACCTTC
CASSSQQGARGYGYTF
>TRBV18|once|NA|TRBJ2-3
TGTGCCAGCTCAAAGTCGGTCCCCACAGATACGCAGTATTTT
CASSKSVPTDTQYF
>TRBV7-2|NA|TRBD2|TRBJ2-1
TGTGCCAGCAGCCCCAGCGGGGGTTCCTACAATGAGCAGTTCTTC
CASSPSGGSYNEQFF
>TRBV6-5|NA|TRBD2|TRBJ2-7
TGTGCCAGCAGTAGAAGCGGGAAGAGTGGCGAGCAGTACTTC
CASSRSGKSGEQYF
>TRBV7-2|NA|NA|TRBJ2-1
TGTGCCAGCAGCTTAGCGGGCGGGACTTTTGCCTACAATGAGCAGTTCTTC
CASSLAGGTFAYNEQFF
>TRBV6-5|NA|TRBD2|TRBJ2-7
TGTGCCAGCAGTTGGACTAGCGGGACGGGAGAGCAGTACTTC
CASSWTSGTGEQYF
>TRBV6-6|NA|TRBD1|TRBJ1-2
TGTGCCAGCAGCCCCGGGGGACAGGAGGTTGCTCGGGGCTACACCTTC
CASSPGGQEVARGYTF
>TRBV10-3|NA|TRBD1|TRBJ1-2
TGTGCCAGCACTGGGACAGGGGGGATTGGCGGCTACACCTTC
CASTGTGGIGGYTF
>TRBV12-3/TRBV12-4|once|NA|TRBJ2-7
TGTGCCAGCAGTTCGTTACAGAGTCAGCAGTACTTC
CASSSLQSQQYF
>TRBV11-2|NA|TRBD2|TRBJ2-1
TGTGCCAGCAGCTTAGCGGGAGGGCCTATCAATGAGCAGTTCTTC
CASSLAGGPINEQFF
>TRBV5-1|NA|NA|TRBJ2-7
TGCGCCAGCAGCTTCGGGATAACCTACGAGCAGTACTTC
CASSFGITYEQYF
>TRBV24-1|NA|TRBD2|TRBJ2-1
TGTGCCACCAGTGACTCGACTAGCGGAAAATGGAATGAGCAGTTCTTC
CATSDSTSGKWNEQFF
>TRBV5-1|NA|TRBD1|TRBJ2-7
TGCGCCAGCAGCGGCCGGGACAGGTACGAGCAGTACTTC
CASSGRDRYEQYF
>TRBV7-9|NA|NA|TRBJ1-1
TGTGCCAGCAGCTATTCCGGGACAGAAGCTTTCTTT
CASSYSGTEAFF
>TRBV6-6|few|TRBD1|TRBJ1-1
TGTGCCAGCAGTCCCTCCGACAGGGGACTCATGAACACTGAAGCTTTCTTT
CASSPSDRGLMNTEAFF
>TRBV11-2|NA|TRBD2|TRBJ2-1
TGTGCCAGCAGCGCACGGACTAGCGGCAATGAGCAGTTCTTC
CASSARTSGNEQFF